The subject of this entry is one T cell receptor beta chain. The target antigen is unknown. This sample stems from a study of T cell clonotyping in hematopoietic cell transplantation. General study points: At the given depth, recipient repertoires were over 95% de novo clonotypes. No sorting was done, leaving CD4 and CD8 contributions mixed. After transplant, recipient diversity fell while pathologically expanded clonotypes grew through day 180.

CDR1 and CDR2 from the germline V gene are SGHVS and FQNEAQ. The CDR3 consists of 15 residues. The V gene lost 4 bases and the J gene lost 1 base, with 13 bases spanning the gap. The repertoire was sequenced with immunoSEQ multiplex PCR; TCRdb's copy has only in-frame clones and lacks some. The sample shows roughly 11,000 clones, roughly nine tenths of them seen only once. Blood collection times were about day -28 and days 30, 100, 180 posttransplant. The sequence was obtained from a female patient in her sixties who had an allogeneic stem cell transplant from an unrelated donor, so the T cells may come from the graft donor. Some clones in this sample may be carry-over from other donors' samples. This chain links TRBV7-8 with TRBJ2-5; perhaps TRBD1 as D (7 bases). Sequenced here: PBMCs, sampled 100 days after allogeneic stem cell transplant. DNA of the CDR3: TGTGCCAGCAGCTGGGGCAGGGGGGCCCAAGAGACCCAGTACTTC. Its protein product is CASSWGRGAQETQYF. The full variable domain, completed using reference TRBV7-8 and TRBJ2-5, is GAGVSQSPRYKVAKRGQDVALRCDPISGHVSLFWYQQALGQGPEFLTYFQNEAQLDKSGLPSDRFFAERPEGSVSTLKIQRTQQEDSAVYLCASSWGRGAQETQYFGPGTRLLVL.